One sample yielded the 2 T cell receptor beta chains listed below, sequenced in a study of blood T cell repertoires in COVID-19. Method: immunoSEQ multiplex PCR; TCRdb's copy keeps in-frame clones and lacks some. The data show 250,000 to 350,000 clones, 88% seen once. Sequences were obtained from peripheral blood. These receptors all come from a woman in her 30s with COVID-19, enrolled during active disease.

The V call is TRBV2, the J call TRBJ1-2, with D unclear. Trimming took 4 bases from V and 2 from J, leaving 11 bases between them. CDR1 and CDR2 (germline): SNHLY, FYNNEI. The CDR3 consists of 14 residues. The CDR3 reads CASSVVGRNYGYTF. The CDR3 nucleotides read TGTGCCAGCAGTGTAGTGGGCAGGAACTATGGCTACACCTTC.

The J gene is TRBJ1-2, the V gene TRBV28; weak D call: TRBD1 (6 bases). Trimming took off 7 bases at V and 2 bases at J, with 14 bases between the two ends. The germline gives CDR1 MDHEN, CDR2 SYDVKM. The CDR3 has 14 residues. CDR3 residues: CASILTRGNYGYTF. In DNA, the CDR3 is TGTGCCAGCATCCTCACGAGGGGGAACTATGGCTACACCTTC.